These T cell receptor beta chains were read from a single sample in a study of cytomegalovirus exposure and HLA in healthy donors. Using immunoSEQ multiplex PCR, the repertoire was profiled, and TCRdb retains in-frame clones only, with some absent. The data show roughly 60,000 clones, 91% seen once. The source material was PBMCs. The receptors stem from a woman under 40 in good health and CMV-seronegative. The CDR3 runs from the conserved cysteine through the conserved F or W. D genes are given only for firm matches. Clone size is not always given. Where it is, it says once, few, many or a class for expanded clones.

V,J,size,D,CDR3,DNA
TRBV2,TRBJ2-5,NA,TRBD2,CASSDRGGGGETQYF,TGTGCCAGCAGTGATCGAGGCGGGGGAGGGGAGACCCAGTACTTC
TRBV7-9,TRBJ2-6,few,NA,CASTLVADSANVLTF,TGTGCCAGCACCTTAGTGGCAGACTCTGCCAACGTCCTGACTTTC
TRBV2,TRBJ2-5,NA,NA,CASTSQTSSETQYF,TGTGCCAGCACCTCACAGACTAGTTCAGAGACCCAGTACTTC
TRBV4-1,TRBJ1-5,few,TRBD1,CASSLGQAPVEPQHF,TGCGCCAGCAGCCTGGGACAGGCCCCTGTTGAGCCCCAGCATTTT
TRBV5-4,TRBJ2-5,NA,TRBD2,CASSSKRGKEETQYF,TGTGCCAGCAGCTCCAAGCGGGGGAAAGAAGAGACCCAGTACTTC
TRBV7-3,TRBJ2-1,NA,TRBD2,CASSRQTRLRAGGPDNEQFF,TGTGCCAGCAGCCGCCAAACTAGATTAAGGGCGGGAGGGCCGGACAATGAGCAGTTCTTC
TRBV30,TRBJ2-3,once,NA,CAWASADTQYF,TGTGCCTGGGCTTCGGCAGATACGCAGTATTTT
TRBV30,TRBJ2-1,NA,TRBD2,CAWGRGLAGGWEQFF,TGTGCCTGGGGGAGGGGACTAGCGGGAGGATGGGAGCAGTTCTTC
TRBV11-2,TRBJ2-5,NA,NA,CASSLAEAGGYQETQYF,TGTGCCAGCAGCTTAGCGGAGGCCGGCGGGTACCAAGAGACCCAGTACTTC
TRBV6-5,TRBJ1-2,NA,TRBD1,CASSYSRTGGNYGYTF,TGTGCCAGCAGTTACTCGAGGACAGGGGGCAACTATGGCTACACCTTC
TRBV4-2,TRBJ2-7,NA,NA,CASSQEEGTFHEQYF,TGTGCCAGCAGCCAAGAGGAAGGGACATTCCACGAGCAGTACTTC
TRBV30,TRBJ1-2,NA,TRBD1,CAGYRGLYGYTF,TGTGCCGGATACAGGGGGCTCTATGGCTACACCTTC
TRBV27,TRBJ2-7,once,TRBD2,CASSYGTASGRLGTPYEQYF,TGTGCCAGCAGCTACGGAACCGCTAGCGGGAGATTGGGGACCCCCTACGAGCAGTACTTC
TRBV30,TRBJ2-5,NA,TRBD2,CAWSRLAGAETQYF,TGTGCCTGGAGTAGACTAGCGGGAGCAGAGACCCAGTACTTC
TRBV30,TRBJ1-2,NA,TRBD1,CAWHGTAQVRDYGYTF,TGTGCCTGGCATGGGACAGCTCAGGTGCGCGACTATGGCTACACCTTC
TRBV5-6,TRBJ2-3,NA,TRBD2,CASSVSGRKSIDTQYF,TGTGCCAGCAGCGTTAGCGGGAGAAAGAGCATAGATACGCAGTATTTT
TRBV29-1,TRBJ1-2,once,NA,CSVETVYGYTF,TGCAGCGTGGAGACAGTCTATGGCTACACCTTC
TRBV6-5,TRBJ1-2,NA,TRBD1,CASSPRDRNYGYTF,TGTGCCAGCAGTCCCCGGGACAGAAACTATGGCTACACCTTC
TRBV7-3,TRBJ2-7,NA,TRBD2,CASSLSGGKSYEQYF,TGTGCCAGCAGCTTGAGCGGGGGAAAGTCCTACGAGCAGTACTTC
TRBV28,TRBJ2-1,once,TRBD2,CASSLQRDMVNEQFF,TGTGCCAGCAGTTTACAGCGGGATATGGTTAATGAGCAGTTCTTC
TRBV9,TRBJ2-1,NA,TRBD1,CASSVGDSYEQFF,TGTGCCAGCAGCGTAGGGGACAGTTATGAGCAGTTCTTC
TRBV30,TRBJ1-1,NA,NA,CAWGGLNTEAFF,TGTGCCTGGGGTGGGCTGAACACTGAAGCTTTCTTT
TRBV5-1,TRBJ2-2,NA,TRBD2,CASSYTSGLSTGELFF,TGCGCCAGCAGTTATACTAGCGGGCTTTCCACCGGGGAGCTGTTTTTT
TRBV10-3,TRBJ2-5,once,NA,CAIRPGLGDQETQYF,TGTGCCATAAGGCCGGGACTTGGGGACCAAGAGACCCAGTACTTC
TRBV10-2,TRBJ2-1,NA,TRBD2,CASSPAGLAGGPIREQFF,TGCGCCAGCAGTCCGGCCGGACTAGCGGGAGGGCCGATCCGTGAGCAGTTCTTC
TRBV18,TRBJ2-3,NA,NA,CASSHGQNTDTQYF,TGTGCCAGCTCACACGGACAGAACACAGATACGCAGTATTTT
TRBV7-2,TRBJ2-2,NA,NA,CASSPFGELFF,TGTGCCAGCAGCCCCTTCGGGGAGCTGTTTTTT
TRBV6-5,TRBJ1-1,NA,NA,CASSYVASDYTEAFF,TGTGCCAGCAGTTACGTGGCATCCGATTACACTGAAGCTTTCTTT
TRBV5-8,TRBJ2-4,once,TRBD2,CASSQGLSGRRDIQYF,TGTGCCAGCAGCCAGGGATTGAGCGGGAGGAGGGACATTCAGTACTTC
TRBV28,TRBJ2-5,NA,TRBD1,CASSRPGQGTQETQYF,TGTGCCAGCAGTCGCCCGGGACAGGGCACACAAGAGACCCAGTACTTC
TRBV13,TRBJ2-7,NA,NA,CASSLGGSGGEQYF,TGTGCCAGCAGCTTAGGAGGATCCGGGGGCGAGCAGTACTTC
TRBV7-8,TRBJ1-5,NA,NA,CASSLTEYSNQPQHF,TGTGCCAGCAGCTTGACAGAGTATAGCAATCAGCCCCAGCATTTT
TRBV5-1,TRBJ1-4,NA,NA,CASSLGTAVNEKLFF,TGCGCCAGCAGCTTGGGAACAGCTGTAAATGAAAAACTGTTTTTT
TRBV30,TRBJ1-4,NA,NA,CAWSADGGWQLFF,TGTGCCTGGAGCGCCGACGGGGGATGGCAACTGTTTTTT
TRBV7-8,TRBJ1-2,NA,TRBD1,CASSPDRQGGYGYTF,TGTGCCAGCAGCCCAGATCGACAGGGCGGATATGGCTACACCTTC
TRBV9,TRBJ2-6,NA,NA,CASSLWEGAYSGANVLTF,TGTGCCAGCAGCCTCTGGGAAGGGGCCTATTCTGGGGCCAACGTCCTGACTTTC
TRBV5-1,TRBJ2-7,NA,TRBD1,CASSLVSPDRPYEQYF,TGCGCCAGCAGCTTGGTAAGTCCGGACAGGCCGTACGAGCAGTACTTC
TRBV18,TRBJ2-4,NA,NA,CASSPDSLPKNIQYF,TGTGCCAGCTCACCAGACAGCCTTCCCAAAAACATTCAGTACTTC
TRBV15,TRBJ2-7,NA,NA,CATSRDRQPSYEQYF,TGTGCCACCAGCAGAGACAGACAACCCTCCTACGAGCAGTACTTC
TRBV28,TRBJ2-5,NA,NA,CASSLVVGYLEQETQYF,TGTGCCAGCAGTTTAGTCGTCGGCTACCTGGAGCAAGAGACCCAGTACTTC
TRBV18,TRBJ1-2,NA,TRBD1,CASSPDRDYGYTF,TGTGCCAGCTCACCGGACAGGGACTATGGCTACACCTTC
TRBV6-6,TRBJ1-3,NA,NA,CASSSTTGNTIYF,TGTGCCAGCAGTTCTACGACAGGAAACACCATATATTTT
TRBV9,TRBJ2-3,NA,NA,CASSARDTSTDTQYF,TGTGCCAGCAGCGCCCGGGACACCAGCACAGATACGCAGTATTTT
TRBV18,TRBJ1-5,once,NA,CASSPPSREVQPQHF,TGTGCCAGCTCACCACCTTCCAGGGAAGTTCAGCCCCAGCATTTT
TRBV15,TRBJ2-5,NA,TRBD2,CATSNDDLAGGPQETQYF,TGTGCCACCAGCAACGACGATTTAGCGGGAGGGCCTCAAGAGACCCAGTACTTC
TRBV5-4,TRBJ2-1,NA,NA,CASSLDIQISNEQFF,TGTGCCAGCAGCTTGGATATCCAGATATCCAATGAGCAGTTCTTC
TRBV18,TRBJ1-5,few,TRBD1,CASSGTENQPQHF,TGTGCCAGCTCCGGGACAGAGAATCAGCCCCAGCATTTT
TRBV6-5,TRBJ2-5,NA,NA,CASSDIKKTQYF,TGTGCCAGCAGCGACATAAAAAAGACCCAGTACTTC
TRBV18,TRBJ1-5,NA,NA,CASSKDGQLNQPQHF,TGTGCCAGCTCAAAAGACGGACAGCTTAATCAGCCCCAGCATTTT
TRBV30,TRBJ2-7,NA,TRBD2,CAWGPGLAGREQYF,TGTGCCTGGGGCCCGGGACTAGCGGGACGGGAGCAGTACTTC
TRBV10-3,TRBJ1-2,once,TRBD1,CASQTGQALYGYTF,TGTGCCAGCCAAACGGGACAGGCCCTCTATGGCTACACCTTC
TRBV11-2,TRBJ1-3,NA,NA,CASSGTSGNTIYF,TGTGCCAGCAGCGGGACATCTGGAAACACCATATATTTT
TRBV11-3,TRBJ1-2,NA,TRBD1,CASSRGSGQGVSTF,TGTGCCAGCAGCCGGGGGTCGGGACAGGGAGTAAGCACCTTC
TRBV20-1,TRBJ2-7,NA,NA,CSASLGYEQYF,TGCAGTGCTAGCCTCGGTTACGAGCAGTACTTC
TRBV7-8,TRBJ1-2,NA,NA,CASSSEGGAYGYTF,TGTGCCAGCAGCTCCGAGGGGGGGGCATATGGCTACACCTTC
TRBV5-8,TRBJ1-5,NA,TRBD1,CASSLEDRLGQPQHF,TGTGCCAGCAGCTTAGAGGACAGGCTCGGTCAGCCCCAGCATTTT
TRBV7-8,TRBJ2-7,NA,NA,CASSYTGHGSYEQYF,TGTGCCAGCAGCTATACGGGACACGGCTCCTACGAGCAGTACTTC
TRBV28,TRBJ2-7,NA,TRBD2,CASRSGGSLNEQYF,TGTGCCAGCAGGAGCGGGGGGAGTCTCAACGAGCAGTACTTC
TRBV28,TRBJ1-3,NA,NA,CASRPGDFSGNTIYF,TGTGCCAGCAGACCGGGTGATTTTTCTGGAAACACCATATATTTT
TRBV19,TRBJ2-7,NA,TRBD2,CASRASGSSYEQYF,TGTGCCAGTAGGGCTAGCGGGAGTTCCTACGAGCAGTACTTC